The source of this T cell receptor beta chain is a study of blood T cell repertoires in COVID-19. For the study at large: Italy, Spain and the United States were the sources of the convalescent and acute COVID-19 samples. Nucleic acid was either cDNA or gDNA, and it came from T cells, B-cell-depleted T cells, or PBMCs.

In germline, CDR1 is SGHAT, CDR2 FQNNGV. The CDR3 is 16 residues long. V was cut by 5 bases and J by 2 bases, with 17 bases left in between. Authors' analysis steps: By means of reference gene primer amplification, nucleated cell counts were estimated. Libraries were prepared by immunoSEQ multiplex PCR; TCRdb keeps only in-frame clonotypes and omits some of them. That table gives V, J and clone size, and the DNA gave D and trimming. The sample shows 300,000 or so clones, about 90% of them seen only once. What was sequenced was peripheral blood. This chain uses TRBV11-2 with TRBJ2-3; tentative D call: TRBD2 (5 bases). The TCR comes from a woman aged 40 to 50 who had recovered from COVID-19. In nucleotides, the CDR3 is TGTGCCAGCAGCCCTGGGCTCCTGAGGGACACAGATACGCAGTATTTT. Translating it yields CASSPGLLRDTDTQYF.